This T cell receptor beta chain was sequenced during a study of blood T cell repertoires in COVID-19. Study overall: PBMCs, B-cell-depleted T cells, or T cells were the source of the cDNA or gDNA that made up the material.

Participant-given clinical history determined each cohort assignment. V was pared by 2 bases and J by 4 bases, with 11 bases between. The germline V gene encodes CDR1 LNHDA and CDR2 SQIVND (reference sequence). This CDR3 spans 15 amino acids. Original processing notes: From reference gene primer amplification, estimates of nucleated cell counts were derived. Sequenced by immunoSEQ multiplex PCR; TCRdb stores in-frame clones only, minus some. From that table come the V and J calls and clone size; the DNA was used to work out D and trimming. The table shows 200,000 to 250,000 clones, with more than 75% occurring only once.

Sequencing was done on a sample of PBMCs or T cells enriched from blood (not recorded which). This TCR was sampled from a man aged 25-45 years with acute COVID-19. The chain links TRBV19 to TRBJ1-4; perhaps TRBD1 as D (5 bases). The CDR3, as DNA: TGTGCCAGTAGTATAACTGGACAAAATAATGAAAAACTGTTTTTT. This sequence encodes CASSITGQNNEKLFF.